What follows is one T cell receptor (beta chain) and its context. In its sample, this clone was seen once. Its recognized antigen is unknown. Nothing much larger sits one base from this clone, and base qualities are not available. Using the deep immunoSEQ assay, TCR CDR3 regions were amplified from genomic DNA by multiplex PCR. Extracted genomic DNA from each cell subset was spread evenly across all wells of several immunoSEQ 96-well plates, with each plate serving as a replicate. For sorted subsets, approximately 190 ng of genomic DNA, equivalent to 25,000 to 35,000 T cell genomes, went into each replicate PCR. Purified libraries were measured with a Qubit 3.0 fluorometer, size-checked on a Bioanalyzer 2100, and measured again with the KAPA Library Quantification kit. Every immunoSEQ 96-well plate was sequenced on a separate single-read 150-cycle Illumina NextSeq 550 flow cell. Turning to the authors' computational methods: The immunoSEQ output contained only junctional sequences without quality scores, so filtering could not match that applied to full-length reads. Sequences were annotated with PyIR, a Python wrapper for IgBLAST v1.9, using IMGT germline references to assign V/J genes and CDR3. Reads with weak V/J assignments (E-value above 1e-6), missing CDR3, stop codons, out-of-frame junctions, or ambiguous translated residues were removed. V3J clonotypes were defined by identical inferred V gene, J gene, and CDR3 amino acid sequence. The percentage overlap between two repertoires was calculated by dividing the number of shared unique clonotypes by the size of the smaller repertoire. Repertoire richness was assessed with RTK rarefaction, the Chao1 estimator, and Recon v2.1 estimates of unobserved clonotypes. Generation probabilities were computed with OLGA for all TCRbeta clonotypes obtained by the gDNA method from several donors. The table comes from immuneACCESS by way of TCRdb, which keeps in-frame sequences with V and J called. Part of the clones is missing from these tables; in studies checked, under half for an unresolved V gene and the rest for unknown reasons. From that table come the V and J calls and clone size; the DNA was used to work out D and trimming. In this sample the table shows some 300,000 clones, around four fifths of which occur a single time. The ten largest clonotypes hold more than 9% of the sample.

Sequences MGHRA (CDR1) and YSYEKL (CDR2) are obtained from the germline V gene. There are 15 amino acids in the CDR3, from cysteine to phenylalanine inclusive. The kept DNA is CDR3 alone, 45 bases in frame from the first base. Deletion took 5 bases off V and 0 bases off J, with a span of 11 bases between the germline ends. These data come from a study of shared clonotypes between healthy human individuals (dated by TCRdb to between 2020 and 2021). Some background on the complete study: The cohort comprised two women and a few men aged 18 to 49 years. Per donor, three plates each were used for CD4 naive and CD4 memory, two for CD8 naive, and one for CD8 memory. To estimate repertoire size and how much clonotypes are shared between individuals, the study performed deep sequencing of blood TCR repertoires from roughly five healthy adults. Different laboratories and diverse techniques were used to prepare libraries and sequence TCR repertoires, to increase sequencing depth and limit assay-specific biases. Leukapheresis yielded between about 0.9 and 10 billion PBMCs per donor. The full study reports these points: Clonotypes shared by all four sorted-subset donors showed higher generation probabilities than non-shared clonotypes. Larger estimated clonotype richness was generally found for naive subsets than for memory subsets. Sampling was restricted to blood, and TCR repertoires in tissues likely differ from the TCR repertoires found in blood. The small number of donors limited the genetic and exposure-history diversity represented. Pairwise subsampling indicated that sequencing depth was expected to affect the degree of clonotype sharing among donors. Approximately 4.8% of naive CD4, 3.5% of naive CD8, roughly 2.4% of memory CD4, and 0.35% to 0.5% of memory CD8 clonotypes were shared across several donors. Rarefaction of sorted-subset datasets indicated incomplete sequencing despite the large sequencing depth.

Healthy HIV-negative adults with no recently reported acute infections or vaccinations were included as donors. Every donor was a Caucasian adult living in Nashville, Tennessee, USA. CD4+ T cells were enriched by magnetic negative selection, after which naive cells were positively selected on CD45RA and the negative fraction was taken as the memory subset. Blood was collected by leukapheresis, and PBMCs were isolated by Ficoll-Histopaque density gradient centrifugation and then cryopreserved in liquid nitrogen vapor phase. Analytical flow cytometry was used to check the purity and quantity of every magnetically sorted T cell population. From each sorted fraction, genomic DNA was isolated and quantified by UV absorbance on a Nanodrop 2000c.

The chain joins TRBV4-1 to TRBJ1-5, with the D gene uncertain. Source material: memory CD4+ T cells sorted from blood. The cell subset or site label here, explained by the study, means: CD45RA-negative fraction. This TCR derives from a man aged 25 to 45 in good health. The CDR3 is CASSRTLYSNQPQHF. In nucleotides, the sequence is TGCGCCAGCAGCAGGACTCTTTATAGCAATCAGCCCCAGCATTTT.